These 26 T cell receptor beta chains originate from one sample sequenced in a study of CD8+CD57+ T cells in acquired aplastic anemia. The use of genomic DNA as template underpinned the TCR beta VDJ and CDR3 profiling. TCRdb reprocessed the reads with MiXCR, giving one entry per CDR3 protein. Counted here are some 170,000 distinct CDR3 sequences, 35% to 55% occurring once; the ten biggest clones make up approximately 1%. Sequencing was performed on sorted CD4+, CD8+, or CD8+CD57+ T cells (not recorded which) from PBMCs. All receptors come from a human donor in good health.

This clonotype was counted a few times. The chain has TRBV3-1 and TRBJ2-5; TRBD2 matches at 10 bases. This CDR3 comprises 16 residues. Trimming took 1 base from V and 3 from J; bases not matched to a gene: 5. CDR1 LGHDT and CDR2 YNNKEL come from the germline V gene (reference sequence). This chain's CDR3 is CASSQAASGRKETQYF. The CDR3 DNA reads as TGTGCCAGCAGCCAAGCGGCTAGCGGGAGAAAAGAGACCCAGTACTTC.

Points on this clonotype: Given a much more abundant clone one base away, this may be a read error. The V and J genes are TRBV20-1 and TRBJ2-2, with TRBD2 as a possible D gene (7 bases). From germline, CDR1 is DFQATT and CDR2 SNEGSKA (reference sequence). V lost 1 base, J lost 3 bases, and 12 bases lay in between. The CDR3 is made up of 15 amino acids. DNA of the CDR3: TGCAGTGCTAGAGTGGCGGGGGCAGACACCGGGGAGCTGTTTTTT. As protein: CSARVAGADTGELFF.

This rearrangement joins TRBV13 to TRBJ1-6; D gene uncertain. Germline assignment: CDR1 PRHDT and CDR2 FYEKMQ (reference sequence). Trimming stripped 3 bases from V and 7 bases from J, with 13 bases between. The CDR3 runs 15 residues. DNA for the CDR3: TGTGCCAGCAGCTTGTTTAACCGGAGGAATTCACCCCTCCACTTT. Translated: CASSLFNRRNSPLHF.

The chain employs TRBV6-1 and TRBJ1-2; D gene unclear. Trimming took 2 bases from V and 8 from J, leaving 21 bases between them. CDR1 MNHNS and CDR2 SASEGT come from the germline V gene. This CDR3 has 16 residues. The CDR3: CASSERGVDPVRGYTF. The CDR3 coding sequence is TGTGCCAGCAGTGAAAGAGGAGTGGACCCGGTAAGAGGCTACACCTTC.

This chain connects TRBV6-2 or TRBV6-3 to TRBJ2-3; 10 bases are shared with TRBD1. The germline V gene encodes CDR1 MNHEY and CDR2 SVGEGT. The CDR3 sequence is 15 residues long. V lost 2 bases to trimming and J lost 10 bases; unmatched junction nucleotides: 9. CDR3: CASSYASGTGEAQYF. For the CDR3, the DNA is TGTGCCAGCAGTTACGCCTCCGGGACAGGGGAAGCGCAGTATTTT.

This clonotype has a single count. J is TRBJ1-6 and V is TRBV20-1; D unclear. The CDR3 length is 15 residues. In germline, CDR1 is DFQATT, CDR2 SNEGSKA (reference sequence). Deletions cut 6 bases from V and 12 bases from J, with 24 bases between. In DNA, the CDR3 is TGCAGTGCCACCCTGGGCAGCCTGGCAGATTTACCCCTCCACTTT. Residues: CSATLGSLADLPLHF.

This clonotype appeared many times. The V call is TRBV7-6, the J call TRBJ2-2, with unresolved D. The V gene lost 4 bases and the J gene lost 6 bases, with 12 bases spanning the gap. The length of the CDR3 is 14 residues. From germline, CDR1 is SGHVS and CDR2 FNYEAQ. The CDR3 DNA follows: TGTGCCAGCAGCTCCCTTTTGGTGTCCGGGGAGCTGTTTTTT. Protein: CASSSLLVSGELFF.

The chain couples TRBV24-1 to TRBJ2-5; 10 bases are a match to TRBD2. V was pared by 5 bases and J by 5 bases, with 7 bases of the junction left unmatched. The CDR3 spans 15 residues. CDR1 and CDR2 (germline): KGHDR, SFDVKD. The CDR3 DNA sequence: TGTGCCACCAGTGGGAATACTAGCGGGAAGGAGACCCAGTACTTC. It yields the protein CATSGNTSGKETQYF.

This clonotype showed up many times. The chain recombines TRBV7-2 with TRBJ1-5; no reliable D call. This CDR3 comprises 13 residues. Germline CDR1 is SGHTA and CDR2 is FQGNSA. Trimming took 2 bases from V and 6 from J, leaving 8 bases between them. The CDR3 coding sequence is TGTGCCAGCAGCTTATGGGAGGGTCAGCCCCAGCATTTT. This gives the protein CASSLWEGQPQHF.

The rearrangement links TRBV19 to TRBJ1-4; perhaps TRBD1 as D (5 bases). Trimming cost V 5 bases and J 6 bases, with 16 bases left between them. The CDR3 runs to 15 residues. Per germline, CDR1 LNHDA and CDR2 SQIVND (reference sequence). The CDR3 loop is CASSPSGVADEKLFF. In DNA, the CDR3 is TGTGCCAGTAGTCCCTCGGGGGTGGCGGATGAAAAACTGTTTTTT.

The chain links TRBV20-1 to TRBJ1-5; D may be TRBD1 (5 bases). Germline-derived CDR1 and CDR2 are DFQATT and SNEGSKA (reference sequence). Trimming removed 6 bases at V and 7 bases at J, with 22 bases between. The CDR3 length is 15 residues. The CDR3 here is CSASAGGGLNQPQHF. The CDR3 DNA is TGCAGTGCGTCGGCGGGTGGGGGTCTGAACCAGCCCCAGCATTTT.

The gene calls are TRBV10-3 and TRBJ1-4; D may be TRBD1 (5 bases). V gave up 11 bases and J gave up 4 bases, with 20 bases separating them. Germline-derived CDR1 and CDR2 are ENHRY and SYGVKD. There are 15 residues in the CDR3. CDR3 protein: CASTGAGRGNEKLFF. CDR3 nucleotides: TGTGCCTCCACAGGCGCGGGCCGGGGTAATGAAAAACTGTTTTTT.

This clonotype appeared many times. The V and J genes are TRBV11-2 and TRBJ2-1; 8 bases match TRBD2. CDR3 length equals 15 residues. V lost 5 bases to trimming and J lost 8 bases; unmatched junction nucleotides: 11. Germline V CDR1 and CDR2: SGHAT, FQNNGV. CDR3 coding DNA: TGTGCCAGCAGCGACGGGACTAGGGGTCTTTATGAGCAGTTCTTC. The encoded protein is CASSDGTRGLYEQFF.

Many counts were recorded for this clonotype. The chain couples TRBV6-1 to TRBJ2-7; tentatively, D is TRBD2 (6 bases). V lost 5 bases and J 3 bases, leaving 11 bases between the germline ends. Germline assignment: CDR1 MNHNS and CDR2 SASEGT. This CDR3 has 13 residues. The CDR3 DNA follows: TGTGCCAGCAGTCAAAGGAGGGGCTACGAGCAGTACTTC. Protein: CASSQRRGYEQYF.

This clonotype was recorded at least ten times. The V and J genes are TRBV20-1 and TRBJ2-1, with D perhaps matching TRBD2 (5 bases). This CDR3 spans 14 amino acids. CDR1 DFQATT and CDR2 SNEGSKA come from the germline V gene (reference sequence). V lost 6 bases and J lost 5, with 17 bases in between. CDR3 region: CSADARTSNNEQFF. The CDR3 region has the DNA TGCAGTGCGGATGCTAGGACTTCCAACAATGAGCAGTTCTTC.

This clonotype was found many times. This chain joins TRBV19 and TRBJ2-7; maybe TRBD2 (8 bases). The length of the CDR3 is 16 residues. CDR1 and CDR2 (germline): LNHDA, SQIVND (reference sequence). With 6 bases removed from V and 3 bases from J, the gap between germline ends came to 21 bases. CDR3 sequence reads: CASSRSGGGGFYEQYF. Here the CDR3 DNA reads TGTGCCAGTAGCCGATCGGGAGGGGGCGGTTTCTACGAGCAGTACTTC. The variable domain in full, with the rest retrieved from reference TRBV19 and TRBJ2-7, is DGGITQSPKYLFRKEGQNVTLSCEQNLNHDAMYWYRQDPGQGLRLIYYSQIVNDFQKGDIAEGYSVSREKKESFPLTVTSAQKNPTAFYLCASSRSGGGGFYEQYFGPGTRLTVT.

This clonotype was detected ten times or more. The chain combines TRBV20-1 with TRBJ1-5, with 9 nucleotides matching TRBD1. CDR3 length: 13 amino acids. Germline CDR1 is DFQATT and CDR2 is SNEGSKA (reference sequence). Trimming cost V 4 bases and J 5 bases; bases outside gene matches: 3. The CDR3 sequence is CSATGQGYQPQHF. The CDR3 bases are TGCAGTGCTACGGGACAGGGATATCAGCCCCAGCATTTT.

The chain uses TRBV7-2 and TRBJ1-6; 7 bases match TRBD1. Germline V gene lookup returns CDR1 SGHTA and CDR2 FQGNSA. After removal of 2 bases from V and 16 bases from J, the junction contained 8 bases not matched to a gene. CDR3 size: 13 residues. CDR3 nucleotides: TGTGCCAGCAGCTTAAGCCTTCCGGGACAGCTCCACTTT. Its protein product is CASSLSLPGQLHF.

The V gene is TRBV19, the J gene TRBJ1-5, with D uncertain. The ends were cut back, 3 bases at V and 1 base at J, with 10 bases in the middle. The CDR3 covers 15 residues. Germline V CDR1 and CDR2: LNHDA, SQIVND (reference sequence). CDR3 sequence (DNA): TGTGCCAGTAGTATCCGGCCTTACAGCAATCAGCCCCAGCATTTT. It encodes CASSIRPYSNQPQHF.

V and J are TRBV20-1 and TRBJ2-3; D possibly corresponds to TRBD1 (5 bases). Germline-derived CDR1 and CDR2 are DFQATT and SNEGSKA (reference sequence). V was clipped by 3 bases and J by 1 base, with 11 bases between them. CDR3 length: 14 amino acids. The CDR3 spells CSARGPRGTDTQYF. CDR3 coding DNA: TGCAGTGCTAGGGGCCCCAGGGGCACAGATACGCAGTATTTT.

V and J are TRBV29-1 and TRBJ1-2, with TRBD1 as a possible D gene (5 bases). CDR3 length: 14 residues. Deletions cut 1 base from V and 1 base from J, with 10 bases between. Germline CDR1 is SQVTM and CDR2 is ANQGSEA. CDR3 sequence (DNA): TGCAGCGTTGAAGGGACATTTCATAACTATGGCTACACCTTC. This encodes CSVEGTFHNYGYTF.

This clonotype was found many times. The V and J genes are TRBV7-9 and TRBJ2-3, with D unresolved. CDR1 is SEHNR and CDR2 is FQNEAQ in the germline V gene (reference sequence). V was trimmed by 3 bases and J by 2 bases, leaving 3 bases between them. The CDR3 contains 12 residues. CDR3 in amino acids: CASSFNTDTQYF. Written as DNA, the CDR3 is TGTGCCAGCAGCTTTAACACAGATACGCAGTATTTT.

This chain links TRBV28 with TRBJ2-1; D remains ambiguous. This CDR3 spans 12 amino acids. CDR1 and CDR2 from the germline V gene are MDHEN and SYDVKM. V dropped 2 bases and J dropped 16 bases, with 15 bases sitting between them. CDR3 loop: CASSLKPVIQFF. Written as DNA, the CDR3 is TGTGCCAGCAGTTTAAAGCCAGTTATCCAATTCTTC.

In its sample, this clonotype was seen many times. The chain employs TRBV7-2 and TRBJ1-1; D unresolved. The germline V gene encodes CDR1 SGHTA and CDR2 FQGNSA. This CDR3 region has 14 residues. The ends were cut back, 2 bases at V and 1 base at J, with 8 bases in the middle. The CDR3 is CASSLWVGNTEAFF. Here the CDR3 DNA reads TGTGCCAGCAGCTTATGGGTGGGGAACACTGAAGCTTTCTTT.

The table lists this clonotype with many counts. The rearrangement joins TRBV20-1 to TRBJ1-5; D not certain. CDR1 and CDR2 from the germline V gene are DFQATT and SNEGSKA (reference sequence). Between the trimmed V and J ends, which lost 3 bases and 2 bases, there was a span of 11 bases. There are 14 residues in the CDR3. CDR3 DNA sequence: TGCAGTGCTAGCTACGCATACGGCAATCAGCCCCAGCATTTT. As protein: CSASYAYGNQPQHF.

This clonotype was observed at least ten times. The chain uses TRBV25-1 and TRBJ2-1; TRBD1 matches at 7 bases. The CDR3 has 14 amino acids. Germline V gene sequence: CDR1 MGHDK, CDR2 SYGVNS. V trimming: 6 bases; J trimming: 6 bases; junction bases outside the gene matches: 8. CDR3 in DNA: TGTGCCAGCAGCTCAGGGGGTTTCCTCAATGAGCAGTTCTTC. Its protein product is CASSSGGFLNEQFF.